The T cell receptor beta chain under discussion was sequenced for a study of PD-1 blockade in classical Hodgkin lymphoma. TCRdb's table, derived via immunoSEQ multiplex PCR, lists solely in-frame clones and lacks some. The table records 5,500 to 7,000 clones, 82% of them present only once. There was relapse after autologous stem cell transplantation in every patient, and there was variation in brentuximab vedotin exposure. CD8+ T cells were isolated from thawed PBMCs by magnetic negative selection. Here the sequenced sample was CD8+ T cells from blood, taken at baseline. The clonotype was recovered from a human donor with classical Hodgkin lymphoma.

This chain's CDR3 is CASNEGPYEQYF. DNA for the CDR3: TGTGCCAGCAACGAGGGGCCGTACGAGCAGTACTTC. The chain uses TRBV5-6 and TRBJ2-7; TRBD1 or TRBD2 may be the D gene (5 bases each). V was shortened by 6 bases and J by 4 bases, with 11 bases between the two germline ends. The CDR3 is 12 amino acids. Germline V CDR1 and CDR2: SGHDT, YYEEEE.